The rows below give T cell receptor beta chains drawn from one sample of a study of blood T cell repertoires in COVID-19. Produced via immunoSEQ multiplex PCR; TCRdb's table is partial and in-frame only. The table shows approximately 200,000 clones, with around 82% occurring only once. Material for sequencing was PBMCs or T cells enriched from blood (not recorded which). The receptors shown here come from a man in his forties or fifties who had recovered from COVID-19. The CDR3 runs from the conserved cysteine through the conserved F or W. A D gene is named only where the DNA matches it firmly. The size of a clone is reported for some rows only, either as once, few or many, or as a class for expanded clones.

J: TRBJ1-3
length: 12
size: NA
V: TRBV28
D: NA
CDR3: CASENSGNTIYF
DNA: TGTGCCAGCGAGAACTCTGGAAACACCATATATTTT

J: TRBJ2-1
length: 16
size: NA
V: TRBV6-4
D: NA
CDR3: CASSDSAWAPYNEQFF
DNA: TGTGCCAGCAGTGACTCGGCGTGGGCCCCCTACAATGAGCAGTTCTTC

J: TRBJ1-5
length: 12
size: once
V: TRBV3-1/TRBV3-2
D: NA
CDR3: CASSQDPGPQHF
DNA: TGTGCCAGCAGCCAAGATCCCGGGCCCCAGCATTTT

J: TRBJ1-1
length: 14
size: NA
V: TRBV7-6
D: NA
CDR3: CASSPASENTEAFF
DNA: TGTGCCAGCAGCCCAGCGAGCGAGAACACTGAAGCTTTCTTT

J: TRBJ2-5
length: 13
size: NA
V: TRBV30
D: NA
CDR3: CAWSPPGEETQYF
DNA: TGTGCCTGGAGCCCTCCGGGTGAAGAGACCCAGTACTTC

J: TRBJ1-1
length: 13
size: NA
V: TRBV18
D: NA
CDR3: CASSPPSVTEAFF
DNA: TGTGCCAGCTCACCACCGAGTGTAACTGAAGCTTTCTTT

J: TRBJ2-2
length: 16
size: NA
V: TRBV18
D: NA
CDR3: CASSLKSGANTGELFF
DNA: TGTGCCAGCTCACTTAAGAGCGGAGCGAACACCGGGGAGCTGTTTTTT

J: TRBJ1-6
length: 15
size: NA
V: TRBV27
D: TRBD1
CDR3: CASTLRGQGVSPLHF
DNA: TGTGCCAGCACCCTCCGGGGACAGGGGGTGTCACCCCTCCACTTT

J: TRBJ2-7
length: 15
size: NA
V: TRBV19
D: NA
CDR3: CASSTALGEVYEQYF
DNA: TGTGCCAGTAGTACCGCCCTGGGGGAGGTATACGAGCAGTACTTC

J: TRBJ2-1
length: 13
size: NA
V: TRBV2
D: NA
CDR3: CASSEQTISEQFF
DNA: TGTGCCAGCAGTGAACAGACTATCAGTGAGCAGTTCTTC

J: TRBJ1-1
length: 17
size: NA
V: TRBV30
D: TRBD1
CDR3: CAWSVFGTGGGSTEAFF
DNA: TGTGCCTGGAGTGTATTTGGGACAGGGGGCGGGAGCACTGAAGCTTTCTTT

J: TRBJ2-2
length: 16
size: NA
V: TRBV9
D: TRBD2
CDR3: CASSVGTSSYTGELFF
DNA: TGTGCCAGCAGCGTCGGGACTAGCTCATACACCGGGGAGCTGTTTTTT

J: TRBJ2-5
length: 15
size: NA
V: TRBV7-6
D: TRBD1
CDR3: CASSRQTGRQETQYF
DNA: TGTGCCAGCAGCCGGCAGACAGGGCGGCAAGAGACCCAGTACTTC

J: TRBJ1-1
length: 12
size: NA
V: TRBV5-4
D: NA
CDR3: CASSGGGDEAFF
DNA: TGTGCCAGCAGTGGCGGGGGGGATGAAGCTTTCTTT

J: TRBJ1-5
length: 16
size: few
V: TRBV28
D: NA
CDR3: CASTQAGHNSNQPQHF
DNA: TGTGCCAGCACCCAAGCGGGACACAATAGCAATCAGCCCCAGCATTTT

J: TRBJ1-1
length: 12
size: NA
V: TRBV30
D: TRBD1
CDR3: CAWSVTGAEAFF
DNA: TGTGCCTGGAGTGTAACAGGGGCTGAAGCTTTCTTT

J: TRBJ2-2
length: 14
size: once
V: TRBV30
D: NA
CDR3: CARGNEANTGELFF
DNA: TGTGCCCGGGGGAACGAGGCAAACACCGGGGAGCTGTTTTTT

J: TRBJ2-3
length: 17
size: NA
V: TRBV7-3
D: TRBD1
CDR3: CASSSNAPGQGPDTQYF
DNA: TGTGCCAGCAGCTCGAACGCCCCGGGACAGGGTCCAGATACGCAGTATTTT

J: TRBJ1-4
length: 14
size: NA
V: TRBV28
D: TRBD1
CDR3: CASSLGTGFEKLFF
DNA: TGTGCCAGCAGTTTGGGGACAGGGTTTGAAAAACTGTTTTTT

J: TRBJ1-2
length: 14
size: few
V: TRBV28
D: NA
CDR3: CASSYAAGNYGYTF
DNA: TGTGCCAGCAGTTATGCAGCAGGGAACTATGGCTACACCTTC

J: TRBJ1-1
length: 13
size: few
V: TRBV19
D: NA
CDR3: CASRPTANTEAFF
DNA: TGTGCCAGTAGGCCCACAGCGAACACTGAAGCTTTCTTT

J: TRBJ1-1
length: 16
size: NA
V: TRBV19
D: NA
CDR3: CASSIDHTGLGTEAFF
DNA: TGTGCCAGTAGTATAGATCACACAGGGTTGGGCACTGAAGCTTTCTTT